Detailed here is one TCR beta chain. These data are taken from a study of cytomegalovirus exposure and HLA in healthy donors. Vbeta (60) and Jbeta (13) primers were used in the PCR. Profiled with immunoSEQ multiplex PCR; TCRdb holds only in-frame clones, not every one. Among over 150,000 clones listed, approximately 80% were seen once. At the time of sampling, donors were nominally healthy, though unrecorded immune exposures were likely. Trimming removed 0 bases at V and 4 bases at J, with 9 bases between. The CDR3 is 14 amino acids. Germline assignment: CDR1 SGDLS and CDR2 YYNGEE. The chain recombines TRBV9 with TRBJ2-3; D might be TRBD1 (5 bases). The sequenced material came from PBMCs. This sequence originates from a man aged 30 to 45 in good health and CMV-seropositive. The CDR3 protein is CASSVVQAADTQYF. CDR3 DNA: TGTGCCAGCAGCGTAGTACAGGCGGCAGATACGCAGTATTTT. The full variable domain, with the rest looked up from reference TRBV9 and TRBJ2-3, is DSGVTQTPKHLITATGQRVTLRCSPRSGDLSVYWYQQSLDQGLQFLIQYYNGEERAKGNILERFSAQQFPDLHSELNLSSLELGDSALYFCASSVVQAADTQYFGPGTRLTVL.